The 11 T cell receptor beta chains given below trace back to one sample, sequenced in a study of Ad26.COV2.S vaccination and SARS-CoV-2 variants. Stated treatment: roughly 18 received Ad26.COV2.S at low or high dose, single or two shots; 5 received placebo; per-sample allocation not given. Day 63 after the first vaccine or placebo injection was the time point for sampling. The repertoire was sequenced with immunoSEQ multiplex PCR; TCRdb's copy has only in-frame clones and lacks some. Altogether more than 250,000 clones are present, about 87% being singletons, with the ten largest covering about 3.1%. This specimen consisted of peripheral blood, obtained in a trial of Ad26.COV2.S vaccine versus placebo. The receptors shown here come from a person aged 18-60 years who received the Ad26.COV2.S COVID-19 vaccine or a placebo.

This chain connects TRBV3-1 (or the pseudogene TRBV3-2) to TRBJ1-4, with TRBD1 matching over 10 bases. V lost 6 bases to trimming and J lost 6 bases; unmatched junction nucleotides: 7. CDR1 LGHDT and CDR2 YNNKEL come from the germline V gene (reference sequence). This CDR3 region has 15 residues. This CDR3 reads CASRQQGTGDEKLFF. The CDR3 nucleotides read TGTGCCAGCAGACAACAAGGGACAGGGGATGAAAAACTGTTTTTT.

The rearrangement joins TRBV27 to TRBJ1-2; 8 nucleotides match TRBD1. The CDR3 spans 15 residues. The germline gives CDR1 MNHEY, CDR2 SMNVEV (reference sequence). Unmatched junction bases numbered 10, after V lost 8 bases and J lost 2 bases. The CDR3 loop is CASRPRGQANYGYTF. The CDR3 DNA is TGTGCCAGCCGACCTAGGGGACAGGCGAACTATGGCTACACCTTC.

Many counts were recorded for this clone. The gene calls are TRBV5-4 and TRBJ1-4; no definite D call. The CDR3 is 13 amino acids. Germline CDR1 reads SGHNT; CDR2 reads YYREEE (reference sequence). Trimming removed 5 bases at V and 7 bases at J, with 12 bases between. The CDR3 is CASRDLGGEKLFF. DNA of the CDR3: TGTGCCAGCAGGGATTTGGGCGGTGAAAAACTGTTTTTT.

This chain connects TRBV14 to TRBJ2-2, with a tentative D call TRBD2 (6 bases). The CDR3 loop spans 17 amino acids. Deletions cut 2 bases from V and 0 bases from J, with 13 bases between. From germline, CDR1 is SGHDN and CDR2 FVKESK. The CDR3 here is CASSQFQAGPNTGELFF. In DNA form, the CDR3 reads TGTGCCAGCAGCCAATTCCAAGCGGGCCCGAACACCGGGGAGCTGTTTTTT. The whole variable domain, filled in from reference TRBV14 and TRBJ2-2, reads EAGVTQFPSHSVIEKGQTVTLRCDPISGHDNLYWYRRVMGKEIKFLLHFVKESKQDESGMPNNRFLAERTGGTYSTLKVQPAELEDSGVYFCASSQFQAGPNTGELFFGEGSRLTVL.

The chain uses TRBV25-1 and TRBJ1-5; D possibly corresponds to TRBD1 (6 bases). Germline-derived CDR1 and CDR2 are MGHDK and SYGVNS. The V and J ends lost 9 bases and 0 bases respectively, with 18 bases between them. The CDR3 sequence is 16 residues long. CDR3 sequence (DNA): TGTGCCAGACAACGACCCCAGGGGCATAGCAATCAGCCCCAGCATTTT. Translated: CARQRPQGHSNQPQHF. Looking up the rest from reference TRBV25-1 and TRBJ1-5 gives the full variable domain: EADIYQTPRYLVIGTGKKITLECSQTMGHDKMYWYQQDPGMELHLIHYSYGVNSTEKGDLSSESTVSRIRTEHFPLTLESARPSHTSQYLCARQRPQGHSNQPQHFGDGTRLSIL.

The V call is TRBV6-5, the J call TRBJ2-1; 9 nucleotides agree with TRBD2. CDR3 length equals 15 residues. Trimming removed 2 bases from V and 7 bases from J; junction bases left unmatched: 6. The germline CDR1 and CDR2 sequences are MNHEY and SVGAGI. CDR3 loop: CASSYELAGRNEQFF. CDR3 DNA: TGTGCCAGCAGTTACGAACTAGCGGGCCGGAATGAGCAGTTCTTC.

CDR3 in DNA: TGTGCCAGCAGTTTATACGTGGGTCTAGCGAACACCGGGGAGCTGTTTTTT. Translation: CASSLYVGLANTGELFF. The chain employs TRBV27 and TRBJ2-2; D is unresolved. The CDR3 consists of 17 residues. Trimming removed 1 base at V and 0 bases at J, with 12 bases between. Per germline, CDR1 MNHEY and CDR2 SMNVEV (reference sequence).

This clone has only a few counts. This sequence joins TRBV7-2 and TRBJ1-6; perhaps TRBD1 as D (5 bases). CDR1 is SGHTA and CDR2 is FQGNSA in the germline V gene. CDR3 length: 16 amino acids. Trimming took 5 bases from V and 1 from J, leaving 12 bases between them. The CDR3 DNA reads TGTGCCAGCAGCCCGGGGAAGGGGTCCTATAATTCACCCCTCCACTTT. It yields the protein CASSPGKGSYNSPLHF. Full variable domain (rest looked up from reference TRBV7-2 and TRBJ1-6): GAGVSQSPSNKVTEKGKDVELRCDPISGHTALYWYRQSLGQGLEFLIYFQGNSAPDKSGLPSDRFSAERTGGSVSTLTIQRTQQEDSAVYLCASSPGKGSYNSPLHFGNGTRLTVT.

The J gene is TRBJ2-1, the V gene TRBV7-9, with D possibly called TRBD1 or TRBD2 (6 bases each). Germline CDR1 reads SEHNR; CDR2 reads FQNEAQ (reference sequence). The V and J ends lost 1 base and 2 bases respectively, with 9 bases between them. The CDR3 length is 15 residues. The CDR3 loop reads CASSLDGGPYNEQFF. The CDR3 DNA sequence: TGTGCCAGCAGCTTAGACGGGGGCCCCTACAATGAGCAGTTCTTC.

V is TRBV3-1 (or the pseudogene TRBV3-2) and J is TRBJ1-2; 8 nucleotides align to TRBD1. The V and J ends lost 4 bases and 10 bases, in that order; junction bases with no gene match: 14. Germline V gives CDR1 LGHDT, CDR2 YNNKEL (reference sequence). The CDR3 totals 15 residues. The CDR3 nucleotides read TGTGCCAGCAGCCCAAACCTCGGACAGGGACCCTCCTACACCTTC. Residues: CASSPNLGQGPSYTF.

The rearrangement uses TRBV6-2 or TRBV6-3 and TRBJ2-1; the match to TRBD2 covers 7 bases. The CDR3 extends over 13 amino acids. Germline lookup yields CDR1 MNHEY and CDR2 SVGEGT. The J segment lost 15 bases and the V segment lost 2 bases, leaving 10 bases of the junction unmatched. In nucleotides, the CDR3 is TGTGCCAGCAGTTACAGAGATACTAGCGAGTTGTTCTTC. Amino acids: CASSYRDTSELFF.